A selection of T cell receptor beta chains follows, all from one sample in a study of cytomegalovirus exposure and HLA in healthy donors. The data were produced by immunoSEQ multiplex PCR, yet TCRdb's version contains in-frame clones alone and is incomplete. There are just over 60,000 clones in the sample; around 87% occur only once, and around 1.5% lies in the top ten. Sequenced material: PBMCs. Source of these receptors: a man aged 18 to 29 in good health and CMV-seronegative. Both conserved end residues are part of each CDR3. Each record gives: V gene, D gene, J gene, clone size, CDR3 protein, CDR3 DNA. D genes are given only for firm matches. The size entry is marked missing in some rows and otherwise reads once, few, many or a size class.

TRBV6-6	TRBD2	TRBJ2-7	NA	CASSYPEVEGGYEQYF	TGTGCCAGCAGTTACCCCGAGGTAGAGGGAGGGTACGAGCAGTACTTC
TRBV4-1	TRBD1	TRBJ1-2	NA	CASSQGQGSGYGYTF	TGCGCCAGCAGCCAGGGACAGGGGTCCGGGTATGGCTACACCTTC
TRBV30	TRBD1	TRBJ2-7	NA	CAWTGQPVYEQYF	TGTGCCTGGACGGGACAGCCGGTCTACGAGCAGTACTTC
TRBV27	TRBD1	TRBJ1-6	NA	CASTTGDSPLHF	TGTGCCTCCACGACAGGGGATTCACCCCTCCACTTT
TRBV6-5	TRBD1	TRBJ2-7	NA	CASSADRGSYEQYF	TGTGCCAGCAGTGCGGACAGGGGGTCCTACGAGCAGTACTTC
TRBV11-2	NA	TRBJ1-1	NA	CASSFSLAEAFF	TGTGCCAGCAGCTTTTCGTTAGCTGAAGCTTTCTTT
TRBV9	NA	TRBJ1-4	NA	CASGPGSEKLFF	TGTGCCAGCGGCCCGGGAAGTGAAAAACTGTTTTTT
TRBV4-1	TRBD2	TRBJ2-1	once	CASSHPTRDYSYNEQFF	TGCGCCAGCAGCCACCCTACTAGGGACTACTCCTACAATGAGCAGTTCTTC
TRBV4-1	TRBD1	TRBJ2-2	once	CASSQDDGDSWTGELFF	TGCGCCAGCAGCCAAGACGACGGGGACAGTTGGACCGGGGAGCTGTTTTTT
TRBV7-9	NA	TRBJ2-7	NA	CASSLVPRPYEQYF	TGTGCCAGCAGCTTAGTGCCCAGGCCATACGAGCAGTACTTC
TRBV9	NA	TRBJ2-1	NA	CASSVVSNNEQFF	TGTGCCAGCAGCGTAGTTAGCAACAATGAGCAGTTCTTC
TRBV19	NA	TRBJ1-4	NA	CATQGPSEKLFF	TGTGCCACCCAGGGTCCGTCGGAAAAACTGTTTTTT
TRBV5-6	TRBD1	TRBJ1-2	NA	CASSSIGGGYGYTF	TGTGCCAGCAGCTCAATAGGGGGCGGCTATGGCTACACCTTC
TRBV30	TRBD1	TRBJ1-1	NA	CAWRRTGVNTEAFF	TGTGCCTGGAGGAGGACAGGGGTGAACACTGAAGCTTTCTTT
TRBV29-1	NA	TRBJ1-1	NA	CSVEGRAQTEAFF	TGCAGCGTTGAAGGCAGAGCGCAGACTGAAGCTTTCTTT
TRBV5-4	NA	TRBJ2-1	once	CASSFQVTYNEQFF	TGTGCCAGCAGCTTCCAGGTCACTTACAATGAGCAGTTCTTC
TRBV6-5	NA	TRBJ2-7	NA	CASSYSGHKRGEQYF	TGTGCCAGCAGTTACTCGGGACATAAGAGGGGCGAGCAGTACTTC
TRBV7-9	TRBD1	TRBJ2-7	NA	CASSQRTGQGSYEQYF	TGTGCCAGCAGCCAACGGACTGGACAGGGCTCCTACGAGCAGTACTTC
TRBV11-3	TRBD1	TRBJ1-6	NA	CASSHRDRLTLHF	TGTGCCAGCAGCCACAGGGACAGGCTCACCCTCCACTTT
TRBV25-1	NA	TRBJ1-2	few	CASSEEGGHNYGYTF	TGTGCCAGCAGTGAAGAGGGGGGGCATAACTATGGCTACACCTTC
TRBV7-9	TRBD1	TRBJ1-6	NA	CASTRDWGQYNSPLHF	TGTGCCAGCACCCGCGATTGGGGACAGTATAATTCACCCCTCCACTTT
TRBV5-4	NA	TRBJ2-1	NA	CASSQWTVNEQFF	TGTGCCAGCAGCCAATGGACAGTTAATGAGCAGTTCTTC
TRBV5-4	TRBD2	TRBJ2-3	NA	CASSLLMGLADSTDTQYF	TGTGCCAGCAGCTTGTTGATGGGACTAGCGGACAGCACAGATACGCAGTATTTT
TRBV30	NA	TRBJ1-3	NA	CAWSPPYSGNTIYF	TGTGCCTGGAGTCCTCCCTACTCTGGAAACACCATATATTTT
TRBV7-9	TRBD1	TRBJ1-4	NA	CASSSDRTGVWGEKLFF	TGTGCCAGCAGCTCAGACCGGACAGGGGTTTGGGGTGAAAAACTGTTTTTT
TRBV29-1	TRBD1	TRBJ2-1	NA	CSVTGTGHNEQFF	TGCAGCGTAACCGGGACAGGTCACAATGAGCAGTTCTTC
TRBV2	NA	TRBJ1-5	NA	CASSRTASGNQPQHF	TGTGCCAGCAGCAGGACAGCGTCCGGCAATCAGCCCCAGCATTTT
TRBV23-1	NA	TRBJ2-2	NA	CASSLGVDTGELFF	TGCGCCAGCAGTCTCGGGGTCGACACCGGGGAGCTGTTTTTT
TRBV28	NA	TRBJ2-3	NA	CATTEPSTDTQYF	TGTGCCACCACAGAACCTAGCACAGATACGCAGTATTTT